The 25 T cell receptor beta chains given below trace back to one sample, sequenced in a study of T cells in women clearing cervical HPV infection. Clones were sequenced by immunoSEQ multiplex PCR, and TCRdb holds only the in-frame ones, with some missing. The listing contains 20,000 to 25,000 clones. The material sequenced was blood buffy coat. Source of these receptors: a woman between 18 and 70 years old with a cervical HPV16 infection that either progressed to CIN3+ or cleared (not recorded which).

The DNA read from the CDR3 is TGTGCCAGCAGTCCCGGGGCGGGGATGGGCGAG. Translating gives CASSPGAGMGE. In full, the CDR3 reads CASSPGAGMGEQYF. The gene calls are TRBV2 and TRBJ2-7; D is perhaps TRBD2 (6 bases). The read terminates 3 residues before the CDR3 end, so the remaining end is supplied by the germline J gene. V was pared by 5 bases and J by 6 bases, with 17 bases between. The CDR3 length is 14 residues. Germline lookup yields CDR1 SNHLY and CDR2 FYNNEI. Using reference TRBV2 and TRBJ2-7 for the parts outside the CDR3, the full variable domain is EPEVTQTPSHQVTQMGQEVILRCVPISNHLYFYWYRQILGQKVEFLVSFYNNEISEKSEIFDDQFSVERPDGSNFTLKIRSTKLEDSAMYFCASSPGAGMGEQYFGPGTRLTVT.

A word on this clone: The CDR3 end falls 3 residues outside the read, so it is completed with the germline J gene. V and J are TRBV20-1 and TRBJ2-2; unclear D gene. CDR1 and CDR2 (germline): DFQATT, SNEGSKA (reference sequence). The CDR3 has 15 residues. V was cut by 0 bases and J by 3 bases, with 11 bases left in between. The DNA read from the CDR3 is TGCAGTGCTAGAGATCGTAGCAGATACACCGGGGAG. Translating gives CSARDRSRYTGE. The whole CDR3 sequence reads CSARDRSRYTGELFF.

In the case of this clone: The read ends 3 residues shy of where the CDR3 ends; the end is completed using the germline J gene. The chain joins TRBV10-1 to TRBJ2-2; the match to TRBD1 covers 10 bases. The CDR3 has 16 residues. In germline, CDR1 is WNHNN, CDR2 SYGVQD (reference sequence). The V and J ends lost 4 bases and 5 bases, in that order; junction bases with no gene match: 7. Here the CDR3 reads CASSATGTGATGELFF. The sequenced part of the CDR3 DNA is TGCGCCAGCAGTGCCACCGGGACAGGGGCGACCGGGGAG.

As concerns this clone: The read terminates 3 residues ahead of where the CDR3 ends, so the germline J gene completes it. The chain uses TRBV20-1 and TRBJ1-2; D perhaps matches TRBD1 (5 bases). Germline V gives CDR1 DFQATT, CDR2 SNEGSKA (reference sequence). The CDR3 has 12 residues. Between the trimmed V and J ends, which lost 5 bases and 6 bases, there was a span of 13 bases. The CDR3 bases that were read are TGCAGTGCTCCCGGGGGGGAGCATGGC. This encodes CSAPGGEHG. The complete CDR3 reads CSAPGGEHGYTF.

As for this clone: The read finishes 3 residues shy of the CDR3 end, and the germline J gene is used to complete it. This chain joins TRBV18 and TRBJ1-2; TRBD1 might be the D (6 bases). Germline CDR1 is KGHSH and CDR2 is LQKENI. Trimming removed 1 base at V and 3 bases at J, with 18 bases between. The CDR3 loop spans 17 amino acids. The DNA read from the CDR3 is TGTGCCAGCTCACCACGTTTGTCAGGGGCGCTCCACTATGGC. The encoded protein is CASSPRLSGALHYG. The full-length CDR3 reads as CASSPRLSGALHYGYTF.

CDR3 protein: CASSSARQALDQETQYF. The part of the CDR3 DNA that was read is TGCGCCAGCAGCTCGGCGCGACAGGCACTGGACCAAGAGACC. The chain employs TRBV5-1 and TRBJ2-5, with D possibly matching TRBD1 (6 bases). The CDR3 extends 3 residues past the end of the read, so its final part is completed from the germline J gene. The germline V gene encodes CDR1 SGHRS and CDR2 YFSETQ. Trimming took 3 bases from V and 0 from J, leaving 18 bases between them. The CDR3 is 17 residues long.

Notes on this clone: The read ends 3 residues shy of where the CDR3 ends; the end is completed using the germline J gene. The chain has TRBV11-2 and TRBJ2-7; the match to TRBD2 covers 13 bases. The CDR3 loop spans 15 amino acids. Germline-derived CDR1 and CDR2 are SGHAT and FQNNGV. The trim removed 4 bases at V and 5 bases at J, leaving 5 bases unmatched. The sequenced CDR3 bases are TGTGCCAGCAGCTGGGGACTAGCGGGATACGACGAG. This sequence encodes CASSWGLAGYDE. The full-length CDR3 reads as CASSWGLAGYDEQYF. Together with reference TRBV11-2 and TRBJ2-7, the CDR3 gives the full variable domain: EAGVAQSPRYKIIEKRQSVAFWCNPISGHATLYWYQQILGQGPKLLIQFQNNGVVDDSQLPKDRFSAERLKGVDSTLKIQPAKLEDSAVYLCASSWGLAGYDEQYFGPGTRLTVT.

As regards this clone: The read halts 3 residues ahead of the CDR3 end, with the missing end drawn from the germline J gene. The rearrangement links TRBV2 to TRBJ2-1; 8 bases match TRBD1. CDR1 is SNHLY, CDR2 FYNNEI, per germline. Germline trimming cut 8 bases from V and 7 bases from J; bases unmatched to any gene: 7. This CDR3 has 13 residues. The CDR3 DNA, read in part, is TGTGCCAGCGGCTGGACAGGGTCAAATGAG. It encodes CASGWTGSNE. In full, the CDR3 is CASGWTGSNEQFF. Full variable domain (remainder filled in from reference TRBV2 and TRBJ2-1): EPEVTQTPSHQVTQMGQEVILRCVPISNHLYFYWYRQILGQKVEFLVSFYNNEISEKSEIFDDQFSVERPDGSNFTLKIRSTKLEDSAMYFCASGWTGSNEQFFGPGTRLTVL.

About this clone itself: Read data end 3 residues before the CDR3 end; the end is taken from the germline J gene. The chain combines TRBV12-3 or TRBV12-4 with TRBJ2-5; no reliable D call. Trimming stripped 3 bases from V and 3 bases from J, with 5 bases between. There are 12 residues in the CDR3. The CDR3 is CASSFIEETQYF. CDR3 DNA, as far as it was read: TGTGCCAGCAGTTTTATAGAAGAGACC.

The DNA read from the CDR3 is TGTGCCAGCAGCTTCGGAGGGGCTGGAAACACC. Its protein product is CASSFGGAGNT. The whole CDR3 sequence is CASSFGGAGNTIYF. The chain is built from TRBV7-6 and TRBJ1-3, with D tentatively TRBD1 (5 bases). The read ends 3 residues shy of where the CDR3 ends; the end is completed using the germline J gene. V gave up 3 bases and J gave up 2 bases, with 8 bases separating them. This CDR3 is built from 14 residues. Germline CDR1 is SGHVS and CDR2 is FNYEAQ.

CDR3 bases read: TGTGCCAGCAGTTACCGCAGGGAGACCGGGGAG. Its protein product is CASSYRRETGE. The complete CDR3 reads CASSYRRETGELFF. The genes are TRBV6-2 or TRBV6-3 and TRBJ2-2, with D perhaps being TRBD1 or TRBD2 (5 bases each). The read gets to within 3 residues of the CDR3 end, and the germline J gene fills in the rest. Germline CDR1 and CDR2: MNHEY and SVGEGT. V lost 2 bases and J lost 5, with 9 bases in between. This CDR3 has 14 residues.

Notes on this clone: Read coverage stops 3 residues before the CDR3 terminus; the germline J gene supplies the remainder. The chain employs TRBV20-1 and TRBJ1-2, with D possibly being TRBD1 (5 bases). The V end was cut by 1 base, the J end by 5 bases, with 14 bases between. The germline CDR1 and CDR2 sequences are DFQATT and SNEGSKA (reference sequence). The CDR3 length is 14 residues. CDR3: CSARALRGRYGYTF. CDR3 bases read: TGCAGTGCTAGAGCCCTCCGGGGGAGGTATGGC.

About this clone itself: Read data end 3 residues before the CDR3 end; the end is taken from the germline J gene. This chain connects TRBV20-1 to TRBJ2-5; TRBD2 matches 8 bases. The CDR3 loop spans 16 amino acids. CDR1 and CDR2 (germline): DFQATT, SNEGSKA (reference sequence). V lost 0 bases, J lost 1 base, and 7 bases stayed unmatched. The CDR3 loop is CSARDRGGEGQETQYF. The sequenced CDR3 bases are TGCAGTGCTAGAGATCGGGGGGGAGAGGGCCAAGAGACC.

CDR3 in amino acids: CASSYKRRETQYF. CDR3 DNA (partial): TGTGCCAGCAGTTATAAGCGTCGTGAGACC. The V and J genes are TRBV6-2 or TRBV6-3 and TRBJ2-5; D unresolved. The CDR3 end is not reached by the read, which stops 3 residues before it; the germline J gene fills it in. The CDR3 runs 13 residues. Germline V lookup: CDR1 MNHEY, CDR2 SVGEGT. With 3 bases removed from V and 5 bases from J, the gap between germline ends came to 10 bases.

About this clone: The read falls 3 residues short of the CDR3 end, and the missing part is taken from the germline J gene. The chain joins TRBV7-3 to TRBJ1-2; a weak D match, TRBD1 (6 bases). CDR1 and CDR2 (germline): SGHTA, FQGTGA. CDR3 size: 13 residues. This chain's CDR3 is CASSKDRLEGYTF. The part of the CDR3 DNA that was read is TGTGCCAGCAGCAAAGACAGGCTTGAGGGC. The whole variable domain, remainder taken from reference TRBV7-3 and TRBJ1-2, is GAGVSQTPSNKVTEKGKYVELRCDPISGHTALYWYRQSLGQGPEFLIYFQGTGAADDSGLPNDRFFAVRPEGSVSTLKIQRTERGDSAVYLCASSKDRLEGYTFGSGTRLTVV.

The part of the CDR3 DNA that was read is TGTGCCAGCAGTGAAGCGAATAGAGGGCTCAAAGCTAACTATGGC. Translation gives CASSEANRGLKANYG. The whole CDR3 reads CASSEANRGLKANYGYTF. The genes are TRBV6-1 and TRBJ1-2; D unresolved. From the germline J gene comes the end of the CDR3, since the read stops 3 residues before it. The CDR3 consists of 18 residues. Germline loops: CDR1 MNHNS, CDR2 SASEGT. V lost 0 bases and J lost 0, with 17 bases in between.

A word on this clone: The read terminates 3 residues ahead of where the CDR3 ends, so the germline J gene completes it. The V and J genes are TRBV18 and TRBJ1-2, with 7 bases lining up with TRBD1. The CDR3 is made up of 17 amino acids. Per germline, CDR1 KGHSH and CDR2 LQKENI. The CDR3 loop reads CASSKALQGIKYNDYTF. The part of the CDR3 DNA that was read is TGTGCCAGCTCAAAAGCCCTACAGGGGATAAAATACAATGAC.

Of note for this clone: Read sequence stops 3 residues before the CDR3 end, and the germline J gene provides the missing end. V is TRBV19 and J is TRBJ2-7; TRBD1 might be the D (5 bases). The germline V and J ends were trimmed by 5 bases and 4 bases, with 12 bases remaining between them. CDR1 is LNHDA and CDR2 is SQIVND in the germline V gene (reference sequence). CDR3 length: 13 amino acids. CDR3 in amino acids: CASSAKRGYEQYF. CDR3 DNA (partial): TGTGCCAGTAGTGCAAAAAGGGGTTACGAG.

As regards this clone: Coverage ceases 3 residues before the CDR3 finishes, and the germline J gene fills in the end. The chain uses TRBV6-2 or TRBV6-3 and TRBJ1-2, with TRBD1 identical over 7 bases. The CDR3 length is 16 residues. Germline CDR1 is MNHEY and CDR2 is SVGEGT. The DNA read from the CDR3 is TGTGCCAGCAGTTACCGAACTAGCGGGACAGTCAATGAC. Translation: CASSYRTSGTVND. The CDR3 in full is CASSYRTSGTVNDYTF.

As to this clone: Sequencing ends 3 residues short of the CDR3 end; the germline J gene provides the rest. The chain carries TRBV5-5 and TRBJ2-7; weak D call: TRBD2 (7 bases). Germline V gene lookup returns CDR1 SGHKS and CDR2 YYEKEE (reference sequence). This CDR3 is 14 amino acids long. The V end was cut by 2 bases, the J end by 4 bases, with 13 bases between. The sequenced part of the CDR3 DNA is TGTGCCAGCAGCTTCGGGGGGCTGAGGTACGAG. Its translation: CASSFGGLRYE. The full CDR3 reads CASSFGGLRYEQYF.

Note on this clone: The read halts 3 residues ahead of the CDR3 end, with the missing end drawn from the germline J gene. The gene calls are TRBV10-1 and TRBJ2-1, with a weak D call TRBD1 (5 bases). The CDR3 is 16 amino acids. Trimming cost V 2 bases and J 3 bases, with 14 bases left between them. Germline values: CDR1 WNHNN, CDR2 SYGVQD (reference sequence). The CDR3 here is CASSERGFVRYNEQFF. The sequenced CDR3 bases are TGCGCCAGCAGTGAGAGGGGTTTCGTCCGCTACAATGAG.

Of note for this clone: The read stops 3 residues short of the end of the CDR3; the missing end is completed from the germline J gene. The J gene is TRBJ2-7, the V gene TRBV19; 7 positions agree with TRBD1. J was trimmed by 6 bases and V by 5 bases; bases with no gene match: 7. The length of the CDR3 is 13 residues. The germline CDR1 and CDR2 sequences are LNHDA and SQIVND (reference sequence). CDR3 in amino acids: CASSGQGVREQYF. CDR3 bases read: TGTGCCAGTAGTGGGCAGGGGGTCCGCGAG.

For this clone: The read ends 3 residues early relative to the CDR3; the germline J gene fills the gap. The sample contains more than one DNA sequence encoding this CDR3. The rearrangement joins TRBV5-1 to TRBJ2-7, with 14 bases identical to TRBD2. The CDR3 totals 15 residues. Germline-derived CDR1 and CDR2 are SGHRS and YFSETQ. Germline trimming cut 4 bases from V and 5 bases from J; bases unmatched to any gene: 5. The CDR3 sequence is CASSPGTSGSHEQYF. The covered CDR3 bases are TGCGCCAGCAGCCCCGGGACTAGCGGGAGCCACGAG.

On this clone: The CDR3 goes on 3 residues after the read ends, and that part is filled in from the germline J gene. The rearrangement links TRBV6-2 or TRBV6-3 to TRBJ1-2; a possible D gene is TRBD1 (5 bases). Germline-derived CDR1 and CDR2 are MNHEY and SVGEGT. This CDR3 comprises 13 residues. V was shortened by 4 bases and J by 2 bases, with 8 bases between the two germline ends. CDR3 sequence: CASSLGLNYGYTF. The CDR3 DNA, read in part, is TGTGCCAGCAGTTTGGGACTGAACTATGGC.

In the case of this clone: Sequencing ends 3 residues short of the CDR3 end; the germline J gene provides the rest. V gene TRBV6-4 combines with J gene TRBJ2-2; 8 positions match TRBD1. Germline CDR1 is MRHNA and CDR2 is SNTAGT. The CDR3 is made up of 14 amino acids. After removal of 8 bases from V and 3 bases from J, the junction contained 5 bases not matched to a gene. Partial CDR3 DNA: TGTGCCAGCGGCCCGACAGGGGACACCGGGGAG. Its translation: CASGPTGDTGE. The whole CDR3 sequence reads CASGPTGDTGELFF.